This paragraph reports one TCR beta chain. The sample is drawn from a study of blood T cell repertoires in COVID-19. Overall study context: T cells, B-cell-depleted T cells, or PBMCs supplied cDNA or gDNA.

Sequencing used immunoSEQ multiplex PCR; TCRdb keeps in-frame clones, though not all of them. Altogether fewer than 250,000 clones are present, around 83% being singletons, with the ten largest covering less than 3.5%. V was shortened by 4 bases and J by 4 bases, with 10 bases between the two germline ends. In germline, CDR1 is MNHEY, CDR2 SVGAGI. The CDR3 length is 14 residues. This sequence joins TRBV6-5 and TRBJ1-4, with D perhaps TRBD1 (6 bases). The sample comprised peripheral blood. This TCR was recovered from a man in his fifties with active or convalescent COVID-19. The CDR3 loop is CASSFTGSNEKLFF. CDR3 nucleotides: TGTGCCAGCAGTTTTACAGGGAGTAATGAAAAACTGTTTTTT.